This entry lists 14 T cell receptor beta chains sequenced from one sample in a study of CD8 T cells in ankylosing spondylitis (dated by TCRdb to 2017 to 2019). Results the study describes overall, beyond this receptor: Blood from ankylosing spondylitis patients appeared to be characterized by a TCR beta motif made up of under ten highly homologous amino acid variants.

For these TCRs, the target antigens are not known. The method was 5' RACE. Sequencing instrument: Illumina HiSeq 2500. TCRdb passed the public sequencing reads through fastp at Q25 and MiXCR, retaining productive beta sequences. One record per CDR3 amino acid sequence lists the most common genes and DNA. Present in this sample are about 400,000 distinct CDR3 sequences, more than 20% of which were seen just once. The ten most abundant clones make up about a sixth of the sample. The sequenced sample was blood, either unsorted or a sorted T cell fraction (not recorded which). These receptors originate from a male donor with ankylosing spondylitis.

This clonotype was counted between two and nine times. The V call is TRBV7-3, the J call TRBJ2-1; 8 bases align to TRBD1. In germline, CDR1 is SGHTA, CDR2 FQGTGA. CDR3 length: 16 residues. Trimming at V came to 4 bases and at J to 2 bases, leaving 7 bases not matched to a gene. CDR3 in amino acids: CASSSMRQGPYNEQFF. The CDR3 bases are TGTGCCAGCAGCTCCATGAGACAGGGGCCCTACAATGAGCAGTTCTTC. Full variable domain (outside the CDR3, taken from reference TRBV7-3 and TRBJ2-1): GAGVSQTPSNKVTEKGKYVELRCDPISGHTALYWYRQSLGQGPEFLIYFQGTGAADDSGLPNDRFFAVRPEGSVSTLKIQRTERGDSAVYLCASSSMRQGPYNEQFFGPGTRLTVL.

This clonotype was found many times. This chain uses TRBV5-1 with TRBJ2-2; D may be TRBD1 (5 bases). Germline CDR1 and CDR2: SGHRS and YFSETQ. The CDR3 consists of 13 residues. Trimming took off 3 bases at V and 5 bases at J, with 8 bases between the two ends. The CDR3 DNA sequence: TGCGCCAGCAGCTCAGACAGTACCGGGGAGCTGTTTTTT. This codes for CASSSDSTGELFF.

This clonotype was seen a handful of times. This chain links TRBV7-2 with TRBJ2-3; D is unresolved. The CDR3 sequence is 13 residues long. Per the germline V gene, CDR1 is SGHTA and CDR2 is FQGNSA. The V end lost 1 base, the J end lost 4 bases, and 6 bases lay between the germline ends. The CDR3 sequence: CASSLGLPDTQYF. The CDR3 region has the DNA TGTGCCAGCAGCTTAGGTCTCCCAGATACGCAGTATTTT.

The rearrangement joins TRBV3-1 to TRBJ1-1, with a weak D call TRBD1 (5 bases). Germline V gene lookup returns CDR1 LGHDT and CDR2 YNNKEL (reference sequence). The V end lost 3 bases, the J end lost 5 bases, and 13 bases lay between the germline ends. This CDR3 has 14 amino acids. CDR3 sequence reads: CASSQSPWGTEAFF. Here the CDR3 DNA reads TGTGCCAGCAGCCAGTCCCCATGGGGGACTGAAGCTTTCTTT.

CDR3 sequence (DNA): TGCAGTGCTAGCCTATTTATGGGGGGCTCCTACGAGCAGTACTTC. Translated: CSASLFMGGSYEQYF. The rearrangement joins TRBV20-1 to TRBJ2-7, with a weak D call TRBD2 (6 bases). Germline values: CDR1 DFQATT, CDR2 SNEGSKA (reference sequence). The CDR3 covers 15 residues. Trimming removed 3 bases at V and 0 bases at J, with 15 bases between.

This clonotype showed up just a few times. The chain has TRBV7-9 and TRBJ2-7; 9 nucleotides match TRBD1. CDR3 length: 17 residues. Looked up from germline, CDR1 is SEHNR and CDR2 is FQNEAQ (reference sequence). V trimming: 1 base; J trimming: 3 bases; junction bases outside the gene matches: 10. CDR3 sequence: CASSLGVGTGFFYEQYF. The DNA of the CDR3 is TGTGCCAGCAGCTTAGGCGTAGGGACAGGGTTTTTCTACGAGCAGTACTTC.

This clonotype was observed once. This sequence joins TRBV4-2 and TRBJ2-1, with D possibly being TRBD2 (7 bases). Trimming pared 6 bases from V and 8 bases from J, leaving 20 bases between. The CDR3 consists of 15 residues. CDR1 is LGHNA, CDR2 YNFKEQ, per germline. The CDR3 DNA reads TGTGCCAGCAGTAAAAGGGGGGAGGGCCGGGATGAGCAGTTCTTC. It yields the protein CASSKRGEGRDEQFF.

This chain connects TRBV28 to TRBJ1-2, with D perhaps TRBD1 (5 bases). Between the trimmed V and J ends, which lost 9 bases and 2 bases, there was a span of 10 bases. The CDR3 has 12 amino acids. Germline V gives CDR1 MDHEN, CDR2 SYDVKM. CDR3 DNA sequence: TGTGCCAGTAAGACAGCGAACTATGGCTACACCTTC. Its protein product is CASKTANYGYTF.

This clonotype turned up a few times. The V and J genes are TRBV11-2 and TRBJ1-2; TRBD1 matches 8 bases. The length of the CDR3 is 13 residues. Germline V gene sequence: CDR1 SGHAT, CDR2 FQNNGV. V shed 1 base and J 5 bases; nucleotides not matched to a gene: 0. The CDR3 region is CASSLGTGYGYTF. The DNA for the CDR3 is TGTGCCAGCAGCTTAGGGACAGGGTATGGCTACACCTTC.

This clonotype was counted only a few times. The rearrangement uses TRBV2 and TRBJ2-7; a weak D match, TRBD2 (6 bases). CDR1 is SNHLY and CDR2 is FYNNEI in the germline V gene. Trimming took 0 bases from V and 4 from J, leaving 25 bases between them. The CDR3 runs 19 residues. CDR3 protein: CASSEAHGQTGTRGYEQYF. The CDR3 nucleotides are TGTGCCAGCAGTGAAGCCCATGGGCAAACCGGGACTCGAGGATACGAGCAGTACTTC.

This clonotype has a handful of counts. V is TRBV5-1 and J is TRBJ1-1; D is possibly TRBD1 (5 bases). Germline CDR1 SGHRS, CDR2 YFSETQ. The V end was cut by 4 bases, the J end by 5 bases, with 15 bases between. CDR3 length equals 14 residues. CDR3 in DNA: TGCGCCAGCAGCGACCCAGGGATGAGGACTGAAGCTTTCTTT. Its protein product is CASSDPGMRTEAFF. Full variable domain (missing parts from reference TRBV5-1 and TRBJ1-1): KAGVTQTPRYLIKTRGQQVTLSCSPISGHRSVSWYQQTPGQGLQFLFEYFSETQRNKGNFPGRFSGRQFSNSRSEMNVSTLELGDSALYLCASSDPGMRTEAFFGQGTRLTVV.

This clonotype has just a few counts. The chain uses TRBV10-2 and TRBJ1-1, with 9 bases matching TRBD1. V lost 2 bases to trimming and J lost 4 bases; unmatched junction nucleotides: 2. Germline V gene lookup returns CDR1 WSHSY and CDR2 SAAADI. The CDR3 consists of 14 residues. CDR3 DNA: TGCGCCAGCAGTGAGCGGACAGGGGCCACTGAAGCTTTCTTT. Its protein is CASSERTGATEAFF.

This clonotype was seen a handful of times. The chain uses TRBV24-1 and TRBJ2-5; 8 bases agree with TRBD1. With V trimmed by 6 bases and J by 1 base, 3 bases remained unmatched. Germline V gene lookup returns CDR1 KGHDR and CDR2 SFDVKD. The CDR3 runs 14 residues. The CDR3 reads CATSPDRGQETQYF. CDR3 nucleotides: TGTGCCACCAGTCCCGACAGGGGCCAAGAGACCCAGTACTTC.

The chain employs TRBV12-3 or TRBV12-4 and TRBJ2-5, with 8 bases identical to TRBD1. The CDR3 sequence is 16 residues long. With 5 bases clipped from V and 5 bases from J, the junction kept 13 bases outside the gene matches. The DNA for the CDR3 is TGTGCCAGCAGTCCCGGTTGGCAGGGGGCAGGGGAGACCCAGTACTTC. Protein sequence: CASSPGWQGAGETQYF.